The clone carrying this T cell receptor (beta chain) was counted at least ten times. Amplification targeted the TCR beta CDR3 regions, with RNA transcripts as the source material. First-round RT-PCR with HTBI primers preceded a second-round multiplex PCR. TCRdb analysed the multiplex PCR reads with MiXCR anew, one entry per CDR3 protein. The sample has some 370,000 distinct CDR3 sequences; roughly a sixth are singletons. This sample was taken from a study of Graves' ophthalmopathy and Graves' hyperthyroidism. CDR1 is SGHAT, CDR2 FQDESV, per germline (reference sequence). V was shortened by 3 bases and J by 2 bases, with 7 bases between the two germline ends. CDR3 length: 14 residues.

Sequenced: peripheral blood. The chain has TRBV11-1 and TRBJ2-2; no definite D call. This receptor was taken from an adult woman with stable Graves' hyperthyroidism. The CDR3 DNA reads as TGTGCCAGCAGCTTGGGTACCAACACCGGGGAGCTGTTTTTT. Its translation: CASSLGTNTGELFF.